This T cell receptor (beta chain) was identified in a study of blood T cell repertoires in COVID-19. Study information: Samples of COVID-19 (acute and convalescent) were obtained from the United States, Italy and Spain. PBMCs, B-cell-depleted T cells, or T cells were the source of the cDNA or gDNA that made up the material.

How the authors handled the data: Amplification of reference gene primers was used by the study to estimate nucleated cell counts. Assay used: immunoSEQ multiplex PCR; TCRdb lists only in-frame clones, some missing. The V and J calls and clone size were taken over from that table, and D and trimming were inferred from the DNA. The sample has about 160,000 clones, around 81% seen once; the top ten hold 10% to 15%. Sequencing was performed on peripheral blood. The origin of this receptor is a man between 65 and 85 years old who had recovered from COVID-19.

The CDR3 bases are TGTGCCAGCTCACCCACTGCGGGCCGCGGGGAGACCCAGTACTTC. Amino acids: CASSPTAGRGETQYF. The rearrangement joins TRBV18 to TRBJ2-5; TRBD2 is a possible D gene (5 bases). CDR3 size: 15 residues. V was pared by 3 bases and J by 5 bases, with 16 bases between. Per germline, CDR1 KGHSH and CDR2 LQKENI.